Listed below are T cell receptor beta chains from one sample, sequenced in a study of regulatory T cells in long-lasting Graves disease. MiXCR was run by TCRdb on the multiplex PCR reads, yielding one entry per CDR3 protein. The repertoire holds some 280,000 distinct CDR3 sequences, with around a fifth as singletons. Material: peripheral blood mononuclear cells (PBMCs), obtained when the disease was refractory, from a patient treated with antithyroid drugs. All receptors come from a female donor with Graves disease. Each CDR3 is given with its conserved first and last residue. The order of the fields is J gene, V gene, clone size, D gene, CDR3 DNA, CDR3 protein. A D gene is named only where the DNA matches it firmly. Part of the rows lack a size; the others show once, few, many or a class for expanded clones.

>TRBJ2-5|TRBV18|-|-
TGTGCCAGCTCACCAAAAGTTTACGGGGGACAAGAGACCCAGTACTTC
CASSPKVYGGQETQYF
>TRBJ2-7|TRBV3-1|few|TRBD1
TGTGCCAGCAGCCAGGGAGACAGGGGACACGAGCAGTACTTC
CASSQGDRGHEQYF
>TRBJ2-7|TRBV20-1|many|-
TGCAGTGCTCCCCGTTGGGGGCTTAGCTCCTACGAGCAGTACTTC
CSAPRWGLSSYEQYF
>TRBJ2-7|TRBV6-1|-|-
TGTGCCAGCACCCCTTATAGGGGCTACGAGCAGTACTTC
CASTPYRGYEQYF
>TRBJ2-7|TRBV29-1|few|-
TGCAGCGTTGAAGCCCCCCTGGGAGAGGGATACGAGCAGTACTTC
CSVEAPLGEGYEQYF
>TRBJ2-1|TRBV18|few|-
TGTGCCAGCTCACCCGTGGGCAATGAGCAGTTCTTC
CASSPVGNEQFF
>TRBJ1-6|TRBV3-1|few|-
TGTGCCAGCAGCTACGGACTCTCTTCACCCCTCCACTTT
CASSYGLSSPLHF
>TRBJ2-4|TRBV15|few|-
TGTGCCACCAGCAGAGAAAGTAAAAACATTCAGTACTTC
CATSRESKNIQYF
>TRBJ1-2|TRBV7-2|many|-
TGTGCCAGCAGCCAAGGACAGAACTATGGCTACACCTTC
CASSQGQNYGYTF
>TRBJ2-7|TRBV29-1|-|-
TGCAGCGTTGTCCAGGGTGTCTACGAGCAGTACTTC
CSVVQGVYEQYF
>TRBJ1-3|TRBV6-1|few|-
TGTGCCAGCAGTGAGGGGCCTCACTCTGGAAACACCATATATTTT
CASSEGPHSGNTIYF
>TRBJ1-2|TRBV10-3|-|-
TGTGCCATCAGTGGGTTGGAAGATGGCTACACCTTC
CAISGLEDGYTF
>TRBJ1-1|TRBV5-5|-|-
TGTGCCAGCAGCTTGGACTCGTGGAACACTGAAGCTTTCTTT
CASSLDSWNTEAFF
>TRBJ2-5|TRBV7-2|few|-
TGTGCCAGCAGCTCCCTTTTCGGGGAGGCGGCGACCCAGTACTTC
CASSSLFGEAATQYF
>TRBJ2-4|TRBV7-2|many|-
TGTGCCAGCAGCTTCGGGGGCGCGGCCAAAAACATTCAGTACTTC
CASSFGGAAKNIQYF
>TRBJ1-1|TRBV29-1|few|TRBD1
TGCAGCGTTGAAGTTTGGCGGACAGGGAAGCCTGAAGCTTTCTTT
CSVEVWRTGKPEAFF
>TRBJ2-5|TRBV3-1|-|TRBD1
TGTGCCAGCCGTGGACAGGGCTATGAGGCCCAGTACTTC
CASRGQGYEAQYF